This T cell receptor beta chain derives from a study of T-cell reconstitution after alpha-beta-depleted transplantation in children. A few counts support this clonotype. Its target is not known. Preparing the TCRbeta library involved the use of unique molecular identifiers. MiXCR, applied by TCRdb to the PCR reads, yields one record per CDR3 protein. The sample includes approximately 980,000 distinct CDR3 sequences, about 29% of them seen just once. This CDR3 is built from 11 residues. Trimming left V 6 bases short and J 4 bases short, with 9 bases between. CDR1 and CDR2 from the germline V gene are DFQATT and SNEGSKA (reference sequence). Study-level findings and limits: Most T-cell counts and diversity one year after the transplant came from T cells that were newly produced. Several hundred expanded graft clones reportedly gave rise to the alpha-beta T cells present about two months after transplant.

V gene TRBV20-1 combines with J gene TRBJ1-2; D not certain. Sequencing used PBMCs, mostly from graft donor cells, obtained 360 days after TCRalphabeta/CD19-depleted stem cell transplant. This receptor was identified in a boy in the first two years of life who had a stem cell transplant for SCID, so the T cells may come from the graft donor. CDR3 sequence: CSAGKVYGYTF. CDR3 sequence (DNA): TGCAGTGCCGGAAAAGTCTATGGCTACACCTTC.